The 4 T cell receptor beta chains given below trace back to one sample, sequenced in a study of blood T cell repertoires in COVID-19. The data were produced by immunoSEQ multiplex PCR, yet TCRdb's version contains in-frame clones alone and is incomplete. The table lists about 300,000 clones, about 88% of them singletons. The sample consisted of peripheral blood. The receptor set was obtained from a human donor with COVID-19, enrolled during active disease. The donor label of this sample is uncertain.

The V gene is TRBV6-2 or TRBV6-3, the J gene TRBJ1-1; TRBD1 aligns across 7 bases. Trimming removed 5 bases from V and 2 bases from J; junction bases left unmatched: 8. CDR1 and CDR2 (germline): MNHEY, SVGEGT. This CDR3 region has 15 residues. The CDR3 loop reads CASSREGAGNTEAFF. The CDR3 DNA sequence: TGTGCCAGCAGTAGAGAGGGGGCCGGTAACACTGAAGCTTTCTTT.

V gene TRBV27 combines with J gene TRBJ2-1; possibly TRBD2 for D (5 bases). The CDR3 spans 17 residues. Between the trimmed V and J ends, which lost 1 base and 4 bases, there was a span of 17 bases. Germline values: CDR1 MNHEY, CDR2 SMNVEV (reference sequence). This CDR3 reads CASSLFSRGRLYNEQFF. CDR3 nucleotide sequence: TGTGCCAGCAGTTTATTCTCCCGGGGTAGACTATACAATGAGCAGTTCTTC.

This clone was seen just once. This chain uses TRBV6-5 with TRBJ1-4, with 10 bases aligning to TRBD1. The germline V gene has CDR1 MNHEY and CDR2 SVGAGI. The CDR3 length is 16 residues. V dropped 2 bases and J dropped 5; count of bases not matched to a gene: 5. CDR3 region: CASSYGTGARNEKLFF. The DNA of the CDR3 is TGTGCCAGCAGTTACGGGACAGGGGCCCGAAATGAAAAACTGTTTTTT.

CDR3 residues: CASSLISGNTEAFF. CDR3 sequence (DNA): TGTGCCAGCAGTTTAATCTCAGGGAATACTGAAGCTTTCTTT. The V call is TRBV27, the J call TRBJ1-1; D might be TRBD1 (5 bases). The V end was cut by 2 bases, the J end by 5 bases, with 12 bases between. Germline V gene lookup returns CDR1 MNHEY and CDR2 SMNVEV (reference sequence). The CDR3 contains 14 residues.